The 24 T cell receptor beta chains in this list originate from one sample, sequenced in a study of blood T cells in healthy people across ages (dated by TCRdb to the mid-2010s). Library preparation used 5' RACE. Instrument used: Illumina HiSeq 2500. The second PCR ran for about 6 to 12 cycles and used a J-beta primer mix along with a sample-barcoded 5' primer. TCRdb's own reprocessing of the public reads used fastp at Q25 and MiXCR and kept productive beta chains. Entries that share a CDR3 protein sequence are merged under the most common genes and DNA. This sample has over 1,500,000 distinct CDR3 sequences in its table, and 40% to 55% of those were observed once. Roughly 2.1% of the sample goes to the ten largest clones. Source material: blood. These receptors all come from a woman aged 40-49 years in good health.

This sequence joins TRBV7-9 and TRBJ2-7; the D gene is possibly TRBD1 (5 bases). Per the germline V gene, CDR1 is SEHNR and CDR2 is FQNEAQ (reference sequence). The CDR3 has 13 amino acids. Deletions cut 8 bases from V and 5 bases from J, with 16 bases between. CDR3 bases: TGTGCCAGCCGTACAGGTGTAAGCAACGAGCAGTACTTC. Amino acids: CASRTGVSNEQYF.

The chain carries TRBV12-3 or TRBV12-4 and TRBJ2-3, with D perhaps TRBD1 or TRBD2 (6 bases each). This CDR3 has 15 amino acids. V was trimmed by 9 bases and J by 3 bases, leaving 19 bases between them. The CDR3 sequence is CASNKGGGGTDTQYF. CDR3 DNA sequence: TGTGCCAGTAATAAGGGAGGAGGGGGGACAGATACGCAGTATTTT.

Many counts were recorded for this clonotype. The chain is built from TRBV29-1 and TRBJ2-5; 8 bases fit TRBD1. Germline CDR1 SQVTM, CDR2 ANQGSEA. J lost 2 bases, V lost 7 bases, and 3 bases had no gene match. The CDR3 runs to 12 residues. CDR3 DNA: TGCAGCGCGACAGGGGAACAAGAGACCCAGTACTTC. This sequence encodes CSATGEQETQYF.

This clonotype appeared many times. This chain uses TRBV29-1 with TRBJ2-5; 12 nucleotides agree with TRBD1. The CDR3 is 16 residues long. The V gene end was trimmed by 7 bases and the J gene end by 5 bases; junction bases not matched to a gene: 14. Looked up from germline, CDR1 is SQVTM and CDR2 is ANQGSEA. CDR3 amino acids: CSALGVGTGGGETQYF. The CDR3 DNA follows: TGCAGCGCCCTAGGCGTTGGGACAGGGGGCGGGGAGACCCAGTACTTC.

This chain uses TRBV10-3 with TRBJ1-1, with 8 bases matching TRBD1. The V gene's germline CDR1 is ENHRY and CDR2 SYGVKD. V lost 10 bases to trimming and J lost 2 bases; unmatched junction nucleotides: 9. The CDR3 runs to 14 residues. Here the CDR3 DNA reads TGTGCCACGGGCCGTGGACAGGGAAACACTGAAGCTTTCTTT. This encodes CATGRGQGNTEAFF.

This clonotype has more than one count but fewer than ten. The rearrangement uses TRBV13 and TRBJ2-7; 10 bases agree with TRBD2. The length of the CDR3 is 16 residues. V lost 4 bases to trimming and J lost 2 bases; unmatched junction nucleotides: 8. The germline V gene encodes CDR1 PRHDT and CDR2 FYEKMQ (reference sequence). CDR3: CASSSDTSGDTYEQYF. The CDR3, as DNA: TGTGCCAGCAGCTCCGATACTAGCGGGGACACCTACGAGCAGTACTTC.

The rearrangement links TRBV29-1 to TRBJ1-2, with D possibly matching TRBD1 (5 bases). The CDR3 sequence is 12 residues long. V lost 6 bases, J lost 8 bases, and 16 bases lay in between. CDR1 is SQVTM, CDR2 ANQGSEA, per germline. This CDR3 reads CSVDPAGDGYTF. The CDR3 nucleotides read TGCAGCGTAGACCCCGCGGGGGACGGCTACACCTTC.

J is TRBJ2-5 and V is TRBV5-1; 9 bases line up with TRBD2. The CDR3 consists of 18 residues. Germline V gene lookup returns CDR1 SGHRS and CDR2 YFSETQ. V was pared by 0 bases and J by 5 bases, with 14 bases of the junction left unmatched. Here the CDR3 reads CASSLGLAGDPSWETQYF. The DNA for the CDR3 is TGCGCCAGCAGCTTGGGGTTAGCGGGGGACCCGAGCTGGGAGACCCAGTACTTC.

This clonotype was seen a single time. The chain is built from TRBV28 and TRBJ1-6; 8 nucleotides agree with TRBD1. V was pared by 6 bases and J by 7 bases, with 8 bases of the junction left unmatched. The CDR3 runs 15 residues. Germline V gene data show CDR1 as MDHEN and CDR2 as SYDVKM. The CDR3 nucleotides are TGTGCCAGCAGCAGACAGGACAGGGCCAATTCACCCCTCCACTTT. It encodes CASSRQDRANSPLHF.

The CDR3 DNA sequence: TGCGCCAGCAGCCAAGATCTTGGGATATTGAGTGGAAACACCATATATTTT. As protein: CASSQDLGILSGNTIYF. This rearrangement joins TRBV4-1 to TRBJ1-3; unclear D gene. Trimming took 0 bases from V and 3 from J, leaving 15 bases between them. This CDR3 has 17 residues. Germline CDR1 and CDR2: MGHRA and YSYEKL.

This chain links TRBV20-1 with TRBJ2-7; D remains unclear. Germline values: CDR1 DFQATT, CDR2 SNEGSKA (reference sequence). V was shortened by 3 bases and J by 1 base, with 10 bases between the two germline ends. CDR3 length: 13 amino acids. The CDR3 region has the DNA TGCAGTGCTAGTGGTCCCTTGTCCTACGAGCAGTACTTC. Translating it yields CSASGPLSYEQYF.

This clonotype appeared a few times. CDR3 protein: CASSLEDTTYEQYF. DNA for the CDR3: TGTGCCAGCAGTCTGGAGGACACGACCTACGAGCAGTACTTC. V gene TRBV6-2 or TRBV6-3 combines with J gene TRBJ2-7; TRBD1 or TRBD2 may be the D gene (5 bases each). V lost 5 bases and J lost 2, with 13 bases in between. This CDR3 is built from 14 residues. Germline loops: CDR1 MNHEY, CDR2 SVGEGT.

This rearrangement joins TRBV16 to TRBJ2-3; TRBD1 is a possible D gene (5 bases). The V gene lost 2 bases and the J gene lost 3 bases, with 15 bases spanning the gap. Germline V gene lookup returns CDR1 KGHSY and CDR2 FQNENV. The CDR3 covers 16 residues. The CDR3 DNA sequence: TGTGCCAGCAGCCAACTCTACCAGGGTGGGACAGATACGCAGTATTTT. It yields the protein CASSQLYQGGTDTQYF.

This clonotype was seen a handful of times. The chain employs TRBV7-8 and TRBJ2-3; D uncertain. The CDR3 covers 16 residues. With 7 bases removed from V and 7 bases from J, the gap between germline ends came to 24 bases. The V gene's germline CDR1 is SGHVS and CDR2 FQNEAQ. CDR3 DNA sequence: TGTGCCAGCACCGCAGCCCCGACACGGCCCACGAATACGCAGTATTTT. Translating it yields CASTAAPTRPTNTQYF.

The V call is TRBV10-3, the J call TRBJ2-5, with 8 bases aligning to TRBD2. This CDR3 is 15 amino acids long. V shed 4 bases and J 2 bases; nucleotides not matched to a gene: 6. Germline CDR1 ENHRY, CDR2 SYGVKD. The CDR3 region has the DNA TGTGCCATCAGTGTGGGACTAGGGGTTCAAGAGACCCAGTACTTC. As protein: CAISVGLGVQETQYF.

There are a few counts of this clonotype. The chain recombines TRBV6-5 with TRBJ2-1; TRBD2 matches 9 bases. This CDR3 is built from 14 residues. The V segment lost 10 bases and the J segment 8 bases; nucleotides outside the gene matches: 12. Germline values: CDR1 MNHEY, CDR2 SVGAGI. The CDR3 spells CANRPGTSRYEQFF. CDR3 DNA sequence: TGTGCCAACAGACCCGGGACTAGCCGCTATGAGCAGTTCTTC.

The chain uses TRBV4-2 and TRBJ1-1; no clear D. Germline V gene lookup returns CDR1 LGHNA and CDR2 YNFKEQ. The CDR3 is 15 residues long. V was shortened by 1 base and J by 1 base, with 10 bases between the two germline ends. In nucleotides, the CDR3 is TGTGCCAGCAGCCAAGGCCACGCTGGGAACACTGAAGCTTTCTTT. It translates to CASSQGHAGNTEAFF.

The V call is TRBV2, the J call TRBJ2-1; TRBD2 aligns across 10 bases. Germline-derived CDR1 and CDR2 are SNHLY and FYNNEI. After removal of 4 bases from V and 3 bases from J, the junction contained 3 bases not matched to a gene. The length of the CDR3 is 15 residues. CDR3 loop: CASSGERGGYNEQFF. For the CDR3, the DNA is TGTGCCAGCAGTGGGGAGCGGGGGGGCTACAATGAGCAGTTCTTC.

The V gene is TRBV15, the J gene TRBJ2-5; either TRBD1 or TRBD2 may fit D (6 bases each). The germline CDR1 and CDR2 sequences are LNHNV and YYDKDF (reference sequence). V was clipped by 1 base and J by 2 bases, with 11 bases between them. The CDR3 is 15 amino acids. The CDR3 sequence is CATSRAQGGQETQYF. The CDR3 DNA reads TGTGCCACCAGCAGAGCACAGGGAGGTCAAGAGACCCAGTACTTC.

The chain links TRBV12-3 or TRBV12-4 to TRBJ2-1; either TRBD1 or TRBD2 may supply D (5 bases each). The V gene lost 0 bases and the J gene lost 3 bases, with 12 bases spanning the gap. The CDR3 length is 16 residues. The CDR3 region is CASSLAGVNFYNEQFF. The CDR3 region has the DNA TGTGCCAGCAGTTTAGCGGGGGTAAACTTCTACAATGAGCAGTTCTTC.

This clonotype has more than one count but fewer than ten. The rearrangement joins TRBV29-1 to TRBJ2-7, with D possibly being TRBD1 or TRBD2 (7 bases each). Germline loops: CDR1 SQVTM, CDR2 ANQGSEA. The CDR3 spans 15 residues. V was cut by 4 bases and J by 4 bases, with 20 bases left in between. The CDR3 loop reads CSVGEGAPPRYEQYF. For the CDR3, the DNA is TGCAGCGTTGGGGAGGGGGCCCCCCCCCGTTACGAGCAGTACTTC.

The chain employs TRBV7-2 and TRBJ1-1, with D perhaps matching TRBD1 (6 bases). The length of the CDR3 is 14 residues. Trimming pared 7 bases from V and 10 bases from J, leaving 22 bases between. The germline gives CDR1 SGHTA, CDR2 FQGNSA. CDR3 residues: CASTFRTGKGIAFF. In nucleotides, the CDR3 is TGTGCCAGCACCTTCCGAACAGGGAAAGGGATAGCTTTCTTT.

CDR3: CASSLRRDTSSTQYF. The DNA of the CDR3 is TGTGCCAGCAGCTTAAGGAGGGACACATCATCGACGCAGTATTTT. This chain uses TRBV11-1 with TRBJ2-3; D tentatively reads TRBD1 or TRBD2 (6 bases each). This CDR3 comprises 15 residues. Trimming removed 2 bases from V and 9 bases from J, with 18 bases in between. Germline V gene sequence: CDR1 SGHAT, CDR2 FQDESV (reference sequence).

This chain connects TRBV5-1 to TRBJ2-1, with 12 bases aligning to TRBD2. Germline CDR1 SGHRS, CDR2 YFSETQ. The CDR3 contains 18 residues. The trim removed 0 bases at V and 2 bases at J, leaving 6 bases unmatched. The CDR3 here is CASSLERLAGGPYNEQFF. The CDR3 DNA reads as TGCGCCAGCAGCTTGGAACGGCTAGCGGGGGGGCCCTACAATGAGCAGTTCTTC.